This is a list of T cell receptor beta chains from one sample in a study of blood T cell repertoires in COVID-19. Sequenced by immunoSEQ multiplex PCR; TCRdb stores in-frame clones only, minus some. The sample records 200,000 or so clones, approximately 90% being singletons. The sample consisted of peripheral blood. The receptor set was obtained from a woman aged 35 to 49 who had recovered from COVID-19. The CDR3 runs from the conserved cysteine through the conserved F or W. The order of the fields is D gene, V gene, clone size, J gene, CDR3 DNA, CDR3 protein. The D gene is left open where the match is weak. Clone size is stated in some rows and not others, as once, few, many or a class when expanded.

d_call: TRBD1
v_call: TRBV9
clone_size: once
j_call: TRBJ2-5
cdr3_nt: TGTGCCAGCAGCGTTAGACAGGGCCGGGGATTAGAGACCCAGTACTTC
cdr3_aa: CASSVRQGRGLETQYF

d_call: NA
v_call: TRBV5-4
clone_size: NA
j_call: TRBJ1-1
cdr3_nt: TGTGCCAGCAGCTTGGGAAAAGGACAGAAGAACACTGAAGCTTTCTTT
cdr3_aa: CASSLGKGQKNTEAFF

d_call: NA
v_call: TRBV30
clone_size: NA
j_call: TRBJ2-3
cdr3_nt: TGTGCCTGGAGTGCCGCGAGCACAGATACGCAGTATTTT
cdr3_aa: CAWSAASTDTQYF

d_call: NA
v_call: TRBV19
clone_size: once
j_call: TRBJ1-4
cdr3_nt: TGTGCCAGCGGACAGCCTACAACTAATGAAAAACTGTTTTTT
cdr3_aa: CASGQPTTNEKLFF

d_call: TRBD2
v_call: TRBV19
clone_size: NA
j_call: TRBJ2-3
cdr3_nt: TGTGCCAGTAGTGGACTAGCGCCTTTCACAGATACGCAGTATTTT
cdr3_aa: CASSGLAPFTDTQYF

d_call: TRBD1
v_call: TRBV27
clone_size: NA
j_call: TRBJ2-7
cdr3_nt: TGTGCCAGTACCCAGACAGGGGTCGTTGACGAGCAGTACTTC
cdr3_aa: CASTQTGVVDEQYF

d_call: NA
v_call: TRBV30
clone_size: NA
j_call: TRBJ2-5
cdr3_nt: TGTGCCTGGAGCCACCAGCGAGGAAGAGAGACCCAGTACTTC
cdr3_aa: CAWSHQRGRETQYF

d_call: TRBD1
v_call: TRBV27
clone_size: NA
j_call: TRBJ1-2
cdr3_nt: TGTGCCAGCAGCCTTGGGACAGGGGGACGGGGCTACACCTTC
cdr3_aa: CASSLGTGGRGYTF

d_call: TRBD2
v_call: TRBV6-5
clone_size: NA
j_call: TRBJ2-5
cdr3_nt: TGTGCCAGCAGTTACTCGCTAGCGGGAGGGCAAGAGACCCAGTACTTC
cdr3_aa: CASSYSLAGGQETQYF

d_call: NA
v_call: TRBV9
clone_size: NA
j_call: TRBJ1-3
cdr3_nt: TGTGCCAGCAGCGTAGGACCGGACACCTCTGGAAACACCATATATTTT
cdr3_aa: CASSVGPDTSGNTIYF